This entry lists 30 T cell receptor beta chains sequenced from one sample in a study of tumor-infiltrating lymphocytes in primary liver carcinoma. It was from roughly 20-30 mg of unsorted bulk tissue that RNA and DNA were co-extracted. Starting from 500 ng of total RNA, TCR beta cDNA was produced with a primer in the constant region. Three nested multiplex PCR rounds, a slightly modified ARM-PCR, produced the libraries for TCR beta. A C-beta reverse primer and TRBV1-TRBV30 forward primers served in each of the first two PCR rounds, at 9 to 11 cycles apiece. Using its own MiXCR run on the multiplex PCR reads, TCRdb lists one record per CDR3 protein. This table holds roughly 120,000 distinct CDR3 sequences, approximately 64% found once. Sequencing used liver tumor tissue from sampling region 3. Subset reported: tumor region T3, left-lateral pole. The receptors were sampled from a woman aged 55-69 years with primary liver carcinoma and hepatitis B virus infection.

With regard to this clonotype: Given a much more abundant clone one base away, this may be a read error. CDR3 DNA sequence: TGTGCCAGCAGCTTAGCCGGAATGTGCGCCTACGAGCAGTACTTC. It encodes CASSLAGMCAYEQYF. V gene TRBV7-8 combines with J gene TRBJ2-7; no clear D. This CDR3 is built from 15 residues. V gave up 0 bases and J gave up 2 bases, with 11 bases separating them. Germline V gives CDR1 SGHVS, CDR2 FQNEAQ. The whole variable domain, remainder taken from reference TRBV7-8 and TRBJ2-7, is GAGVSQSPRYKVAKRGQDVALRCDPISGHVSLFWYQQALGQGPEFLTYFQNEAQLDKSGLPSDRFFAERPEGSVSTLKIQRTQQEDSAVYLCASSLAGMCAYEQYFGPGTRLTVT.

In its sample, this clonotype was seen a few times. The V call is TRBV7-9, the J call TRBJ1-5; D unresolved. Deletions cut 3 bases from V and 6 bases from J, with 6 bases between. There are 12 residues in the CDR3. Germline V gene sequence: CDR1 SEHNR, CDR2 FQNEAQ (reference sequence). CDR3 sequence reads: CASSFIGQPQHF. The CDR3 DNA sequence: TGTGCCAGCAGCTTTATAGGTCAGCCCCAGCATTTT.

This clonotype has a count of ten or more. Written as DNA, the CDR3 is TGTGCCAGCAGTAACCGGGACAGTAATGAAAAACTGTTTTTT. Protein product: CASSNRDSNEKLFF. The V gene is TRBV6-1, the J gene TRBJ1-4; 7 nucleotides agree with TRBD1. Per germline, CDR1 MNHNS and CDR2 SASEGT. This CDR3 contains 14 residues. The J segment lost 4 bases and the V segment lost 5 bases, leaving 4 bases of the junction unmatched.

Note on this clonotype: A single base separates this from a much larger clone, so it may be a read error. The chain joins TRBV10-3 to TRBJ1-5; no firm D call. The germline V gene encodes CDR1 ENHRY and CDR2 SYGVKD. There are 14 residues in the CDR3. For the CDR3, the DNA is TGTGCCATCGCAGAGACTACAGTCAATCTGCCCCGGCATTTT. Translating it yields CAIAETTVNLPRHF.

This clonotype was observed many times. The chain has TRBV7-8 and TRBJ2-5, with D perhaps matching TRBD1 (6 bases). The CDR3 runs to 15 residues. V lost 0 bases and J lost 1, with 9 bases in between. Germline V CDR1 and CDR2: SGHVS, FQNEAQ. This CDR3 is CASSLAQGTQETQYF. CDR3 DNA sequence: TGTGCCAGCAGCTTAGCCCAGGGGACCCAAGAGACCCAGTACTTC.

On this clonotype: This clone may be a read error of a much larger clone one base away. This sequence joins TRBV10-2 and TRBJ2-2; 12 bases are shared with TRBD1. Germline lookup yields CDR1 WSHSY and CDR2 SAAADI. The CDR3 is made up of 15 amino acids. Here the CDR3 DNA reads TGCGCCAGCAGTGTGGGGACAGGGGGCACCGGGGTGCTGTTTTTT. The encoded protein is CASSVGTGGTGVLFF.

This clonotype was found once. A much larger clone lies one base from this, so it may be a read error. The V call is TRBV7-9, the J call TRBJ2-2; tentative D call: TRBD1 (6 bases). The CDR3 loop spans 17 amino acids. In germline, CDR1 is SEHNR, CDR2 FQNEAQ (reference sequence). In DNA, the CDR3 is TGTGCCAGCACCAACCCAGGGGAGACCGCGAACACCGAGGAGCTGTTTTTT. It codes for CASTNPGETANTEELFF.

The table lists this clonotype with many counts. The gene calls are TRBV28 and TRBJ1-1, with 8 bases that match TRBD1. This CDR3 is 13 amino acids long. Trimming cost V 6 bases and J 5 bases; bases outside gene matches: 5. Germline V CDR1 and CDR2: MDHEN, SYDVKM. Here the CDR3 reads CASSLTGVTEAFF. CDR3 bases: TGTGCCAGCAGCTTGACAGGGGTAACTGAAGCTTTCTTT.

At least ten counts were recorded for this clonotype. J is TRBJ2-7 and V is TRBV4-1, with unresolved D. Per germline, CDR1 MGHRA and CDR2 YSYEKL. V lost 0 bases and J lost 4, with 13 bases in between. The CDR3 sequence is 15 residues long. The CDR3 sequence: CASSQDSSSVYEQYF. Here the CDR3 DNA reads TGCGCCAGCAGCCAAGATTCGTCCTCCGTTTACGAGCAGTACTTC.

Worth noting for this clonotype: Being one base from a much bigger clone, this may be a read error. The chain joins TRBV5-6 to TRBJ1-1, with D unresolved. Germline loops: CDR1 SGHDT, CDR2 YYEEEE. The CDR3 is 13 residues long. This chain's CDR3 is CASADGMKTEAFF. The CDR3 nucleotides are TGTGCCAGCGCCGACGGGATGAAGACTGAAGCTTTCTTT.

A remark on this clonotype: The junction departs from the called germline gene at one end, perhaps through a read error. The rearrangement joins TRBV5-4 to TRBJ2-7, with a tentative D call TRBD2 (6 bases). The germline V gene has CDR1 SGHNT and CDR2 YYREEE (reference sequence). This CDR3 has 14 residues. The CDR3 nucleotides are TGTGCCGGCAGCGCGGGAAGGGTACCCTACGAGCAGTACTTC. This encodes CAGSAGRVPYEQYF.

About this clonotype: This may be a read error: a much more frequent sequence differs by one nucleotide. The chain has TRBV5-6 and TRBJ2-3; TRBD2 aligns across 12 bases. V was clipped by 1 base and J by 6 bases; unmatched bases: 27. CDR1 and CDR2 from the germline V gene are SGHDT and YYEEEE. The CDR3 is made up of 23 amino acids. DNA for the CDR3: TGTGCCAGCAGCTTGTTGTTGTTCCCGTGGCTAGCGGGAGGGCCCGGGTACACGGATACGCAGTATTTT. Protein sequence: CASSLLLFPWLAGGPGYTDTQYF. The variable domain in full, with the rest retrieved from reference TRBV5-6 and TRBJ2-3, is DAGVTQSPTHLIKTRGQQVTLRCSPKSGHDTVSWYQQALGQGPQFIFQYYEEEERQRGNFPDRFSGHQFPNYSSELNVNALLLGDSALYLCASSLLLFPWLAGGPGYTDTQYFGPGTRLTVL.

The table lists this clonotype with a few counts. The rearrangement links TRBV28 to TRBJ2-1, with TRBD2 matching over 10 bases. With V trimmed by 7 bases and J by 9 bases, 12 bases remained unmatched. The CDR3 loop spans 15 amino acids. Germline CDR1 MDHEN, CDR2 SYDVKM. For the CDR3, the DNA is TGTGCCAGCATTATAGCGGGAGGATACCAAGGTGAGCAGTTCTTC. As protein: CASIIAGGYQGEQFF.

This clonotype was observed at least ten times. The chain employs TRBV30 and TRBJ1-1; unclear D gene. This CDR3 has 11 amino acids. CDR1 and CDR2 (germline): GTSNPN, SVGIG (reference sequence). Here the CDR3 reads CAMRVNTEAFF. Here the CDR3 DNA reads TGTGCGATGAGGGTGAACACTGAAGCTTTCTTT.

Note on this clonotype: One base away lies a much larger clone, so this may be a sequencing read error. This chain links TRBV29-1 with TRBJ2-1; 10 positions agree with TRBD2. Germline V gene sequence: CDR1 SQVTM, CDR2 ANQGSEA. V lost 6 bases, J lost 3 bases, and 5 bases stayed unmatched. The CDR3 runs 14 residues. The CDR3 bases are TGCAGCGTCGACCCTAGCGGGGGCTACAATGAGCAGTTCTTC. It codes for CSVDPSGGYNEQFF.

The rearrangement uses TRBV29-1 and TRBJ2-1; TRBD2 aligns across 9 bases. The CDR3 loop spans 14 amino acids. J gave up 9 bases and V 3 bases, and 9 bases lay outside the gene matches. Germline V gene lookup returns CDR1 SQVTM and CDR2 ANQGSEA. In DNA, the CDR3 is TGCAGCGTTGACGGACTAGCGAGAATCATTGAGCAGTTCTTC. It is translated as CSVDGLARIIEQFF.

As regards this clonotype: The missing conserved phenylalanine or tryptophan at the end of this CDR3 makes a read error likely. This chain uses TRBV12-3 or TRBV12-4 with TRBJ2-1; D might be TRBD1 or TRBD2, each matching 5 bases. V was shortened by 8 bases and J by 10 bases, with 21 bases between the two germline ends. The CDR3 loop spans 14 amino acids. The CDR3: CASRRDGILYEQFL. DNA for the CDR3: TGTGCCAGCCGACGGGACGGGATACTATACGAGCAGTTCTTG.

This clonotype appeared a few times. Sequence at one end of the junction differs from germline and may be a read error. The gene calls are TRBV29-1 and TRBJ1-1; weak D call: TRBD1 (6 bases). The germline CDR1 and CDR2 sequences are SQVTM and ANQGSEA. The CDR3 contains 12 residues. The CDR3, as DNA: TGTAGCGTTGCTTGGGGGCCGACTGAAGCTTTCTTT. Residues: CSVAWGPTEAFF. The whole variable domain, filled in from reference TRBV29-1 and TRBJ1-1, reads SAVISQKPSRDICQRGTSLTIQCQVDSQVTMMFWYRQQPGQSLTLIATANQGSEATYESGFVIDKFPISRPNLTFSTLTVSNMSPEDSSIYLCSVAWGPTEAFFGQGTRLTVV.

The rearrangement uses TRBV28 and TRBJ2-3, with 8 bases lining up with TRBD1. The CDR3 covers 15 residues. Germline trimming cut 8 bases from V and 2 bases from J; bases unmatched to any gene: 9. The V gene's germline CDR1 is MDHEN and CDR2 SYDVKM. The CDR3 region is CASQQGVHTTDTQYF. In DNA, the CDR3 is TGTGCCAGCCAACAGGGGGTCCATACCACAGATACGCAGTATTTT.

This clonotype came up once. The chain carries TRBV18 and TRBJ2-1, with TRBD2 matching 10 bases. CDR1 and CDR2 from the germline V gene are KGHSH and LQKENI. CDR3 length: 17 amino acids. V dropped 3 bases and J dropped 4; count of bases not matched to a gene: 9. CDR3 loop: CASSPLMGTSDYNEQFF. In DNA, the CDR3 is TGTGCCAGCTCACCGCTAATGGGGACTAGCGATTACAATGAGCAGTTCTTC.

The DNA for the CDR3 is TGTGCCAGCAGTCCCAGAGTAGCGGGAACCTACAATGAGCAGTTCTTC. It is translated as CASSPRVAGTYNEQFF. V and J are TRBV11-2 and TRBJ2-1, with 8 bases that match TRBD2. Germline V CDR1 and CDR2: SGHAT, FQNNGV. This CDR3 comprises 16 residues. Unmatched junction bases numbered 9, after V lost 6 bases and J lost 2 bases.

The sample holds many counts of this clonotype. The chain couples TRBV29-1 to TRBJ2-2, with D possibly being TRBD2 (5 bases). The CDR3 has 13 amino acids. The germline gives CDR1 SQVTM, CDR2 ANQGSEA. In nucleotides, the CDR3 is TGCGGCGGACGGAGGAAATTCGGCGGGGAGCTGTTTTTT. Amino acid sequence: CGGRRKFGGELFF.

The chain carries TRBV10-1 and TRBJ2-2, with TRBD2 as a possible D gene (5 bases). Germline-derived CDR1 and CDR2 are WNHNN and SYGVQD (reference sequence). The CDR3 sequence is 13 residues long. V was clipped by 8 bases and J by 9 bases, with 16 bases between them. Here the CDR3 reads CASVASQTWELFF. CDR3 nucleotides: TGCGCCAGCGTGGCTAGCCAAACCTGGGAGCTGTTTTTT.

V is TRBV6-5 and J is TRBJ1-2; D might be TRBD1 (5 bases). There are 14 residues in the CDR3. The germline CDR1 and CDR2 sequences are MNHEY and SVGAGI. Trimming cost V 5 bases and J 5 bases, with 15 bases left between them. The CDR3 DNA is TGTGCCAGCAGTAAGCAGGGACCTTATTATGGCTACACCTTC. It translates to CASSKQGPYYGYTF.

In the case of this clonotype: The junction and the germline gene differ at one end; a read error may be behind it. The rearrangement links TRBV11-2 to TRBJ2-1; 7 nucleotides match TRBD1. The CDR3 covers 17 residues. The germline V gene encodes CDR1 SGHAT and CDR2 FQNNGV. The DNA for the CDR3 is TGCGCCAGCAGCTTAATCCCCGGACAGGAGTACAGGGGTGAGCAGTTCTTC. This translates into CASSLIPGQEYRGEQFF.

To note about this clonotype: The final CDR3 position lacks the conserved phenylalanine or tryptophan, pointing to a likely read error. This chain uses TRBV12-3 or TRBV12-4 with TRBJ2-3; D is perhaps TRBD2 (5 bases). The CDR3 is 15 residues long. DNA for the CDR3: TGTGCCAGCAGCCTAAGGGCCGGGAACACAGATATGCAGTATTCT. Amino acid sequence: CASSLRAGNTDMQYS.

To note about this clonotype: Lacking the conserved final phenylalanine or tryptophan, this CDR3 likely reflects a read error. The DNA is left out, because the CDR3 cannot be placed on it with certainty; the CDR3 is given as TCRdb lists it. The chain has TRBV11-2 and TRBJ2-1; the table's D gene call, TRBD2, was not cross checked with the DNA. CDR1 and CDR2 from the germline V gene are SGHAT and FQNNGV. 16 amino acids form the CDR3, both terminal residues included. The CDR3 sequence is CASSLLTSGSNDERFL.

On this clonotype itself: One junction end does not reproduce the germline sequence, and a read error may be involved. CDR3 loop: CSFEDSGRPPYEQYF. The CDR3 region has the DNA TGTAGCTTTGAGGACAGCGGGAGGCCGCCCTACGAGCAGTACTTC. The rearrangement links TRBV29-1 to TRBJ2-7; TRBD2 matches 9 bases. There are 15 residues in the CDR3. From germline, CDR1 is SQVTM and CDR2 ANQGSEA.

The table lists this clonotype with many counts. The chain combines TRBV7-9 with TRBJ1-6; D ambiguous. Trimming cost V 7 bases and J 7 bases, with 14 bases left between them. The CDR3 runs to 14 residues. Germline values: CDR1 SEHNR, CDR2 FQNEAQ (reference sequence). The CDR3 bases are TGTGCCAGCAACCTTGACGGGGTAAATTCACCCCTCCACTTT. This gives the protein CASNLDGVNSPLHF. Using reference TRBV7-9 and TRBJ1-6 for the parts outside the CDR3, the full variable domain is DTGVSQNPRHKITKRGQNVTFRCDPISEHNRLYWYRQTLGQGPEFLTYFQNEAQLEKSRLLSDRFSAERPKGSFSTLEIQRTEQGDSAMYLCASNLDGVNSPLHFGNGTRLTVT.

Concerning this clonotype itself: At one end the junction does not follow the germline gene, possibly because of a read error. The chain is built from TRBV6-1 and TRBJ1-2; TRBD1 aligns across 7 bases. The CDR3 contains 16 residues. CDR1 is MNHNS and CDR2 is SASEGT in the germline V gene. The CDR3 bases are TGTCCCAGCAGTGATCGCCGACAGGGAACCCGATACGGCTACACCTTC. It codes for CPSSDRRQGTRYGYTF.